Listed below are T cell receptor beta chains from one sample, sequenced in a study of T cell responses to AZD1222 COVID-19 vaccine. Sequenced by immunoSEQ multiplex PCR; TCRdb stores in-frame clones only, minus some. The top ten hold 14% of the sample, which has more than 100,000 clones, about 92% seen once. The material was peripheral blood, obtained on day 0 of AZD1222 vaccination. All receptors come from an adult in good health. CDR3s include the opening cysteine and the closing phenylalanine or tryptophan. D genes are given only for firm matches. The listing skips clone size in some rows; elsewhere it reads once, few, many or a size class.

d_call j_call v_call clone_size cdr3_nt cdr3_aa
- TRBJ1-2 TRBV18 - TGTGCCAGCTCAAAAGAGGGCTCGATTTATGGCTACACCTTC CASSKEGSIYGYTF
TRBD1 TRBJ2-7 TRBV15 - TGTGCCACCAGCATTTACACCGGGACAGGGGGCTACGAGCAGTACTTC CATSIYTGTGGYEQYF
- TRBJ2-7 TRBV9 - TGTGCCAGCAGCGTAGAGGCAGTCTTCGACGAGCAGTACTTC CASSVEAVFDEQYF
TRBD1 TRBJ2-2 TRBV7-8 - TGTGCCAGCAGCTTATTGTCAGGGGGCGCGTGGACCGGGGAGCTGTTTTTT CASSLLSGGAWTGELFF
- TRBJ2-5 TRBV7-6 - TGTGCCAGCAGCTTTGCAGAGACCCAGTACTTC CASSFAETQYF
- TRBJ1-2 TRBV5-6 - TGTGCCAGCAGCTTGGAGTCCAGACTCTATGGCTACACCTTC CASSLESRLYGYTF
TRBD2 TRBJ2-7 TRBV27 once TGTGCCAGCAGTTTAAGTCTGGGGGGGTACGAGCAGTACTTC CASSLSLGGYEQYF
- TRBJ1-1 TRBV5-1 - TGCGCCAGCAGCTTGGAGCAGATAAGTACTGAAGCTTTCTTT CASSLEQISTEAFF
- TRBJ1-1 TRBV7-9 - TGTGCCAGCAGCAACGGACAGACGGGTGCTGAAGCTTTCTTT CASSNGQTGAEAFF
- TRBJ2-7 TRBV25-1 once TGTGCCAGCAGTGCCTCAAGGGGGGTTTTCGAGCAGTACTTC CASSASRGVFEQYF
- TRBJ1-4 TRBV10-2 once TGCGCCAGCAGTGATGGGCTAGGCATACTGTTTTTT CASSDGLGILFF
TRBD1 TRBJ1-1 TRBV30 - TGTGCCTGGAGTGTACGGTATATCCCAGGGGGGAACACTGAAGCTTTCTTT CAWSVRYIPGGNTEAFF
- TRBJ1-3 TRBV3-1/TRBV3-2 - TGTGCCAGCAGCCAAGATTGGGCAGGAGGAAACACCATATATTTT CASSQDWAGGNTIYF
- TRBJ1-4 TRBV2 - TGTGCCAGCCATGAGGACGTTAATGAAAAACTGTTTTTT CASHEDVNEKLFF
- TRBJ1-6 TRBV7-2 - TGTGCCAGCAGCTTCGGGGCAGGCAAATATTCACCCCTCCACTTT CASSFGAGKYSPLHF
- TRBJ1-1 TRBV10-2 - TGCGCCAGCAGTCAAAGGCCCATGGGGACTGAAGCTTTCTTT CASSQRPMGTEAFF
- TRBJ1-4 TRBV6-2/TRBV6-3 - TGTGCCAGCAGTTACGGGCCCAATGAAAAACTGTTTTTT CASSYGPNEKLFF
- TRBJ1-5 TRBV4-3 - TGCGCCAGCAGCCAAGATCTAAGCGGGCTGGGTGGTCAGCCCCAGCATTTT CASSQDLSGLGGQPQHF
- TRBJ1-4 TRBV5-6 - TGTGCCAGCAGAGGATTCGGGGGTAATGAAAAACTGTTTTTT CASRGFGGNEKLFF
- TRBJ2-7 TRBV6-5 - TGTGCCAGCAGCCACCGGGACTTCGCGATCTACGAGCAGTACTTC CASSHRDFAIYEQYF
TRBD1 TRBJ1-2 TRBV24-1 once TGTGCCACCAGTGATTCGGGACAGGGCGAGGGCTACACCTTC CATSDSGQGEGYTF
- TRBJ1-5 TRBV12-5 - TGTGCTAGTGGTTTGGCCTTCACAGGACAGCGGGGTGTGGGGCAGCCCCAGCATTTT CASGLAFTGQRGVGQPQHF
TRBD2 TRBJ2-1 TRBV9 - TGTGCCAGCAGCGTAGACCGTAGCGGGAGACGGGTTGAGCAGTTCTTC CASSVDRSGRRVEQFF
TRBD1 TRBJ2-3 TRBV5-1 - TGCGCCAGCAGCCGACAGGGGATTCAGACAGATACGCAGTATTTT CASSRQGIQTDTQYF
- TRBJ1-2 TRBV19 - TGTGCCAGTAGTATTTGGGGGGCGACTAACTATGGCTACACCTTC CASSIWGATNYGYTF
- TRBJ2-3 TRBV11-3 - TGTGCCAGCAGCTTAGGGACGGGACGCACAGATACGCAGTATTTT CASSLGTGRTDTQYF
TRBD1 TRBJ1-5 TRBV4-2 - TGTGCCAGCAGTCCTCAGGGGGCGGGGGAACAGCCCCAGCATTTT CASSPQGAGEQPQHF
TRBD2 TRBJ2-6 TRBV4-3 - TGCGCCAGCAGCCAAGTTCTAGCGGGCGCCTCTGGGGCCAACGTCCTGACTTTC CASSQVLAGASGANVLTF
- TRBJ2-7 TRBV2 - TGTGCCAGCAGTGAAGACCGTAGCTCCTACGAGCAGTACTTC CASSEDRSSYEQYF
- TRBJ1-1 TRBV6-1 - TGTGCCAGCAGTGAAGGGCAGGACCCGGTTTTT CASSEGQDPVF
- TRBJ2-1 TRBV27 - TGTGCCAGCAGTTTATTTACTAATCAGGGATCAGGTGAGCAGTTCTTC CASSLFTNQGSGEQFF
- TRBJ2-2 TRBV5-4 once TGTGCCAGCAGCTTGGAATTTGCCGGGGGCGGGGAGCTGTTTTTT CASSLEFAGGGELFF
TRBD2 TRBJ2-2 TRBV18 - TGTGCCAGCTCACCCTTTCCAGCGGGGGGGTCGAACACCGGGGAGCTGTTTTTT CASSPFPAGGSNTGELFF
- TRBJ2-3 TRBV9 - TGTGCCAGCAGCAATAGCGGTAGTGACACAGATACGCAGTATTTT CASSNSGSDTDTQYF
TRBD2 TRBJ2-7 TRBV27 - TGTGCCAGCCGTGGACTAGCGGGAACCTACGAGCAGTACTTC CASRGLAGTYEQYF
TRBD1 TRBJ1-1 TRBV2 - TGTGCCAGCAGTAAGGGACAGCCGAACACTGAAGCTTTCTTT CASSKGQPNTEAFF
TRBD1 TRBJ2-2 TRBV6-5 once TGTGCCAGCAGCGGACAGGGGACCACCGGGGAGCTGTTTTTT CASSGQGTTGELFF
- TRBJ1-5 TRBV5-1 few TGCGCCAGCAGCCTCGACTTCAGGGGCCAGCCCCAGCATTTT CASSLDFRGQPQHF
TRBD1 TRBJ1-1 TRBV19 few TGTGCCAGCGCCGGGACAGGGGTTCCCAACACTGAAGCTTTCTTT CASAGTGVPNTEAFF
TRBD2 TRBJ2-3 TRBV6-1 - TGTGCCAGCAGTGAGAGTAGCGGGGGAGCAGATACGCAGTATTTT CASSESSGGADTQYF
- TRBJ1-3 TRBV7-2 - TGTGCCAGCAGCTTAACACGGACAAACACCATATATTTT CASSLTRTNTIYF
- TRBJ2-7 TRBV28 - TGTGCCAGCAGTGACTACGAGCAGTACTTC CASSDYEQYF
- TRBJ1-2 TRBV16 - TGTGCCAGCAGCCTCAGTAACACGGGGTATGGCTACACCTTC CASSLSNTGYGYTF
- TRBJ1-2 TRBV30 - TGTGCCTGGAGCTTGGAGAGGTGGTGGGGTACTAACTATGGCTACACCTTC CAWSLERWWGTNYGYTF
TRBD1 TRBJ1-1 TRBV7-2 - TGTGCCAGCAGCTTAGGGGGGACAGGGGGGCCTGAAGCTTTCTTT CASSLGGTGGPEAFF
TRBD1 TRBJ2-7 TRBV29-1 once TGCAGCGTGGACAGGGGAAACTACGAGCAGTACTTC CSVDRGNYEQYF
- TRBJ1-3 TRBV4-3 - TGCGCCAGCAGCCAAGAAGAATTGGGGAGAAACACCATATATTTT CASSQEELGRNTIYF
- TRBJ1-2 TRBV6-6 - TGTGCCAGCAGTCAGCAAGGGGCTCTCGCGGGAAACTATGGCTACACCTTC CASSQQGALAGNYGYTF